This T cell receptor beta chain was sequenced for a study of T cell repertoires in cytomegalovirus infection. The CDR3 has 12 residues. CDR1 and CDR2 from the germline V gene are SGHTA and FQGNSA. The V gene end was trimmed by 5 bases and the J gene end by 8 bases; junction bases not matched to a gene: 4. In regard to this clonotype: Its antigen remains unidentified.

MiXCR, applied by TCRdb to the reads, yields one record per CDR3 protein. The sample shows around 500,000 distinct CDR3 sequences, about two fifths of them seen only once. This chain uses TRBV7-2 with TRBJ1-2; TRBD1 agrees at 8 bases. The sequencing here drew on cultured PBMCs, taken from culture after CMV antigen stimulation. The clonotype was recovered from a human donor in good health (CMV status not recorded). Some clones in this sample may be carry-over from other donors' samples. The CDR3 bases are TGTGCCAGCAGCGGCAGGGGGCTGGGCTACACCTTC. Protein: CASSGRGLGYTF.